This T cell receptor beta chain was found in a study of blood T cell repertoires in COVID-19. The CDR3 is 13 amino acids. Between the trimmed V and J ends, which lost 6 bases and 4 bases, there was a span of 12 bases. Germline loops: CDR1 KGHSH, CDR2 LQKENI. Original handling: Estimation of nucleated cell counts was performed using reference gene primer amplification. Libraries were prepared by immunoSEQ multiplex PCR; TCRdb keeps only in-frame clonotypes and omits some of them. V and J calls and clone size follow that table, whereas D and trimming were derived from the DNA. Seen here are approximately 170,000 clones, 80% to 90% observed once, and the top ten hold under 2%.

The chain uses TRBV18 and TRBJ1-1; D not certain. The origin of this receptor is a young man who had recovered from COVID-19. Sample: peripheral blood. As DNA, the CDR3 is TGTGCCAGCTCCCGTACGGAGGGCACTGAAGCTTTCTTT. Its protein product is CASSRTEGTEAFF.